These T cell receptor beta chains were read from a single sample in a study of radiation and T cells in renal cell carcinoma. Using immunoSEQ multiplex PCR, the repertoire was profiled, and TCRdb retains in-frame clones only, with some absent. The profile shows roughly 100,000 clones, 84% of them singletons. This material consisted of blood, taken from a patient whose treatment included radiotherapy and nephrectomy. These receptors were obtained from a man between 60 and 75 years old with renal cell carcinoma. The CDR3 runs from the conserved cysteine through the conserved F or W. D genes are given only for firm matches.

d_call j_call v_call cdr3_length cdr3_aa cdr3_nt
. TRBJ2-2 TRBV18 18 CASSPMRLPSSWTGELFF TGTGCCAGCTCACCAATGAGGCTACCATCGTCCTGGACCGGGGAGCTGTTTTTT
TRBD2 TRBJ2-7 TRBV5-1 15 CASSRTSGINYEQYF TGCGCCAGCAGCCGGACTAGCGGAATTAACTACGAGCAGTACTTC
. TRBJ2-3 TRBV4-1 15 CASSQEQAGGDTQYF TGCGCCAGCAGCCAAGAGCAAGCGGGCGGAGATACGCAGTATTTT
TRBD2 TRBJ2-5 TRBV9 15 CASSGEREGKETQYF TGTGCCAGCAGCGGAGAGCGGGAGGGTAAAGAGACCCAGTACTTC
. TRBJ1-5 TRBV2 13 CASSVGSNQPQHF TGTGCCAGCAGTGTCGGGTCAAATCAGCCCCAGCATTTT
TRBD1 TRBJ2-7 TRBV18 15 CASSPRTGGSYEQYF TGTGCCAGCTCACCACGGACAGGGGGGTCCTACGAGCAGTACTTC
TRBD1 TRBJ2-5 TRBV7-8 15 CASSLPGTGEETQYF TGTGCCAGCAGCTTACCCGGGACAGGAGAAGAGACCCAGTACTTC
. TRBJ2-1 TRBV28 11 CASILDNEQFF TGTGCCAGCATCCTAGACAATGAGCAGTTCTTC
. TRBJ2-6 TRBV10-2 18 CASSKLGDTRSGANVLTF TGCGCCAGCAGTAAGCTGGGGGACACCCGCTCTGGGGCCAACGTCCTGACTTTC
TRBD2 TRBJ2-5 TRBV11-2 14 CASSFSGSKETQYF TGTGCCAGCAGCTTTAGCGGGAGTAAGGAGACCCAGTACTTC